This T cell receptor beta chain is from a study of blood T cell repertoires in COVID-19. Background on the study: T cells, B-cell-depleted T cells, or PBMCs provided the cDNA or gDNA that served as material.

Assay: immunoSEQ multiplex PCR; the TCRdb copy retains only in-frame clones and omits some. Among around 21,000 clones, 70% to 90% were seen once, and the ten largest hold 6.3%. V lost 6 bases, J lost 8 bases, and 17 bases lay in between. The CDR3 consists of 14 residues. Germline V gene lookup returns CDR1 MDHEN and CDR2 SYDVKM. Sequencing was carried out using peripheral blood. The rearrangement joins TRBV28 to TRBJ2-1; possible D gene TRBD1, 6 bases. This TCR was sampled from a woman at least 80 years old with active COVID-19. This chain's CDR3 is CASRLLRTEDEQFF. In DNA form, the CDR3 reads TGTGCCAGCAGGCTTTTAAGGACAGAGGATGAGCAGTTCTTC.